What follows are 4 T cell receptor beta chains derived from one specimen sequenced in a study of T cell repertoires in cytomegalovirus infection. TCRdb reprocessed the reads via MiXCR and lists one record per CDR3 protein. The table lists about 280,000 distinct CDR3 sequences, 20% to 25% of them singletons, with about 20% in the top ten. Their target antigens are unknown. This material consisted of cultured PBMCs, taken from culture after CMV antigen stimulation. Every receptor here comes from a human donor in good health (CMV status not recorded). Some clones in this sample may be carry-over from other donors' samples.

This clonotype is medium-sized. This rearrangement joins TRBV4-3 to TRBJ2-1; D call uncertain. The CDR3 spans 13 residues. Germline loops: CDR1 LGHNA, CDR2 YSLEER. Trimming took off 0 bases at V and 9 bases at J, with 9 bases between the two ends. The CDR3 spells CASSQDLYGEQFF. DNA of the CDR3: TGCGCCAGCAGCCAAGATCTCTACGGTGAGCAGTTCTTC.

Only a few counts were recorded for this clonotype. This chain joins TRBV27 and TRBJ1-2; D is perhaps TRBD1 (5 bases). The CDR3 sequence is 13 residues long. Trimming pared 6 bases from V and 5 bases from J, leaving 13 bases between. CDR1 and CDR2 from the germline V gene are MNHEY and SMNVEV (reference sequence). CDR3 bases: TGTGCCAGCAGCCCACTGGGGGGTTATGGCTACACCTTC. This codes for CASSPLGGYGYTF.

The chain has TRBV7-7 and TRBJ2-5; TRBD2 is a possible D gene (6 bases). Germline lookup yields CDR1 SSHAT and CDR2 FNYEAQ (reference sequence). V was cut by 5 bases and J by 1 base, with 20 bases left in between. The CDR3 extends over 17 amino acids. CDR3 loop: CASSSLFGLPSQETQYF. In nucleotides, the CDR3 is TGTGCCAGCAGCAGTCTCTTTGGACTACCGTCCCAAGAGACCCAGTACTTC.

The V gene is TRBV5-1, the J gene TRBJ2-5, with D unclear. Germline V gives CDR1 SGHRS, CDR2 YFSETQ. This CDR3 is built from 11 residues. Trimming removed 6 bases at V and 10 bases at J, with 13 bases between. The CDR3 region is CASTDGNIQYF. The CDR3 nucleotides read TGCGCCAGCACTGATGGGAATATCCAGTACTTC.